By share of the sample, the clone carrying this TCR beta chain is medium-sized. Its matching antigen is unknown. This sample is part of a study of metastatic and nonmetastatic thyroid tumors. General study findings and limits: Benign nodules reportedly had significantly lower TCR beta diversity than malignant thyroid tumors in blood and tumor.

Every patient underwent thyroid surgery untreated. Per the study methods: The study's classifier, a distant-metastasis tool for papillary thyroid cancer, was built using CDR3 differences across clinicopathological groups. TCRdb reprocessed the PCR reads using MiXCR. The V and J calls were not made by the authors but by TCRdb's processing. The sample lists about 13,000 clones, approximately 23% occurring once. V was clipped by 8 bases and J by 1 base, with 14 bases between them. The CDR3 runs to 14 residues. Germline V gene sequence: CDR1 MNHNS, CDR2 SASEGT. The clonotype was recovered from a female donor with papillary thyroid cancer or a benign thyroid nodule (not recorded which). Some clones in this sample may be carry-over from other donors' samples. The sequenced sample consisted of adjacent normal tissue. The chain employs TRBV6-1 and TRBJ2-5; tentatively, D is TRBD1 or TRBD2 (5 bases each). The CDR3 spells CASVFWGFQETQYF. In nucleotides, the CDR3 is TGTGCCAGCGTTTTTTGGGGGTTCCAAGAGACCCAGTACTTC.